One and the same sample provided the 11 T cell receptor beta chains below, sequenced in a study of shared clonotypes between healthy human individuals. The assay was immunoSEQ multiplex PCR, and TCRdb's table has in-frame clones only and misses some. The sample lists over 750,000 clones; approximately 96% were seen once. Naive CD8 cells lacked CD45RO and underwent positive selection for CCR7, leaving out terminally differentiated effector memory CD45RA+ cells. Sequenced input: naive CD8+ T cells sorted from blood. All receptors come from a man aged 25 to 45 in good health.

The chain is built from TRBV7-6 and TRBJ2-1; D is possibly TRBD2 (6 bases). Trimming removed 6 bases at V and 10 bases at J, with 19 bases between. Germline V lookup: CDR1 SGHVS, CDR2 FNYEAQ. The CDR3 has 14 residues. CDR3 residues: CASRVLAETGEQFF. The CDR3 DNA follows: TGTGCCAGCAGGGTACTAGCAGAAACCGGGGAGCAGTTCTTC.

The chain employs TRBV7-2 and TRBJ2-2; D is unresolved. V lost 2 bases and J 9 bases, leaving 16 bases between the germline ends. From germline, CDR1 is SGHTA and CDR2 FQGNSA. The CDR3 is made up of 15 amino acids. As DNA, the CDR3 is TGTGCCAGCAGCTTAAATCCGGCCCCCGGTCGGGAGCTGTTTTTT. Amino acid sequence: CASSLNPAPGRELFF. Variable domain in full (rest from reference TRBV7-2 and TRBJ2-2): GAGVSQSPSNKVTEKGKDVELRCDPISGHTALYWYRQSLGQGLEFLIYFQGNSAPDKSGLPSDRFSAERTGGSVSTLTIQRTQQEDSAVYLCASSLNPAPGRELFFGEGSRLTVL.

This chain joins TRBV7-6 and TRBJ2-2; D uncertain. The CDR3 runs 12 residues. From germline, CDR1 is SGHVS and CDR2 FNYEAQ. Trimming stripped 8 bases from V and 5 bases from J, with 9 bases between. The DNA for the CDR3 is TGTGCCAGCCGCGCCCCAACCGGGGAGCTGTTTTTT. It yields the protein CASRAPTGELFF.

J is TRBJ1-2 and V is TRBV5-1; D gene ambiguous. Between the trimmed V and J ends, which lost 3 bases and 8 bases, there was a span of 14 bases. Germline V CDR1 and CDR2: SGHRS, YFSETQ. CDR3 size: 13 residues. The CDR3 loop is CASSSAPVRGYTF. The CDR3 DNA follows: TGCGCCAGCAGCTCCGCGCCGGTGAGGGGCTACACCTTC.

The chain has TRBV18 and TRBJ1-1; D gene unclear. Trimming shortened V by 5 bases and J by 2 bases, and 15 bases separated the two germline ends. This CDR3 is 15 amino acids long. CDR1 and CDR2 from the germline V gene are KGHSH and LQKENI. CDR3 amino acids: CASSEFRVGNTEAFF. The CDR3 DNA follows: TGTGCCAGCTCAGAATTTCGAGTTGGTAACACTGAAGCTTTCTTT.

This chain connects TRBV7-9 to TRBJ2-1; tentative D call: TRBD2 (6 bases). Germline V gives CDR1 SEHNR, CDR2 FQNEAQ (reference sequence). V was shortened by 2 bases and J by 3 bases, with 17 bases between the two germline ends. This CDR3 region has 17 residues. CDR3 residues: CASSLNVALSGYNEQFF. In nucleotides, the CDR3 is TGTGCCAGCAGCTTAAACGTGGCTCTTAGCGGCTACAATGAGCAGTTCTTC.

The chain couples TRBV7-9 to TRBJ2-2; D is unresolved. The V and J ends lost 0 bases and 0 bases respectively, with 11 bases between them. There are 17 residues in the CDR3. Germline-derived CDR1 and CDR2 are SEHNR and FQNEAQ (reference sequence). The CDR3 protein is CASSLASTIPNTGELFF. CDR3 nucleotides: TGTGCCAGCAGCTTAGCGTCTACCATACCGAACACCGGGGAGCTGTTTTTT.

J is TRBJ2-7 and V is TRBV29-1; 7 nucleotides agree with TRBD1. The ends lost 7 bases at V and 3 bases at J; junction bases unmatched: 9. The CDR3 is 13 residues long. Germline V gives CDR1 SQVTM, CDR2 ANQGSEA. CDR3 DNA: TGCAGCGCCATGGAGACAGGGTACTACGAGCAGTACTTC. It codes for CSAMETGYYEQYF.

The gene calls are TRBV27 and TRBJ2-3; tentative D call: TRBD2 (5 bases). The germline V gene has CDR1 MNHEY and CDR2 SMNVEV (reference sequence). Trimming left V 2 bases short and J 2 bases short, with 8 bases between. The CDR3 is 14 amino acids. CDR3 residues: CASSLRGYTDTQYF. The CDR3 DNA reads TGTGCCAGCAGTTTACGGGGTTACACAGATACGCAGTATTTT.

In its sample, this clone was seen once. The rearrangement joins TRBV2 to TRBJ2-3, with TRBD2 as a possible D gene (7 bases). CDR3 length: 15 amino acids. Germline V gene sequence: CDR1 SNHLY, CDR2 FYNNEI. The V gene lost 5 bases and the J gene lost 6 bases, with 18 bases spanning the gap. The CDR3 region is CASSSRTRGSDTQYF. CDR3 coding DNA: TGTGCCAGCAGTTCACGGACTAGGGGGTCGGATACGCAGTATTTT.

The V and J genes are TRBV5-5 and TRBJ2-7; D is ambiguous. Germline V gives CDR1 SGHKS, CDR2 YYEKEE (reference sequence). With 0 bases removed from V and 3 bases from J, the gap between germline ends came to 10 bases. CDR3 length: 14 amino acids. The CDR3 sequence: CASSLEVRVYEQYF. The CDR3 bases are TGTGCCAGCAGCTTGGAGGTCAGAGTCTACGAGCAGTACTTC.